This T cell receptor beta chain was obtained from a study of T cell responses to AZD1222 COVID-19 vaccine. General observations from the study: Distributed over spike, vaccine-associated CD4 TCRs predominated at 160-218 and 743-854.

The table came from immunoSEQ multiplex PCR; TCRdb's copy has only in-frame clones and leaves some out. This table holds 75,000 to 100,000 clones, around nine tenths found once. This CDR3 comprises 15 residues. V was trimmed by 5 bases and J by 0 bases, leaving 11 bases between them. The V gene's germline CDR1 is SEHNR and CDR2 FQNEAQ (reference sequence). As for this clone: No antigen is known for it.

The chain combines TRBV7-9 with TRBJ1-5; a possible D gene is TRBD1 (6 bases). The sample here was peripheral blood, taken on day 0 of AZD1222 vaccination. The TCR was taken from an adult in good health. The CDR3 loop is CASSPTGISNQPQHF. The CDR3 DNA reads as TGTGCCAGCAGCCCTACAGGGATTAGCAATCAGCCCCAGCATTTT.